One TCR beta chain is described in this entry. This clonotype was counted only a few times. The antigen it binds to is not known. Base qualities are not recorded, but no much larger clone differs from it by a single base. This sample is part of a study of early T cells in non-severe SARS-CoV-2 infection (dated by TCRdb to about 2021). With regard to the full study: TCR sequencing used bulk RNA from unsorted whole blood, so alpha and beta chains could not be paired. Points the paper makes about the study in general: VDJdb matching was skewed toward anti-spike CD8 responses and likely underestimated virus-specific expansions, missing private and CD4 specificities.

Receptor libraries were prepared by 5' RACE. The listed sequencing device is NextSeq 500. To correct for sequencing error and PCR bias, the TCR library protocol tagged individual cDNA molecules with unique molecular identifiers. Sequencing covered both TCR alpha and beta chains, and within each sample the abundances of alpha and beta sequences were tightly co-correlated. As for the original processing: Decombinator V4 was used to perform V gene, J gene and CDR3 annotation of TCR sequences. TCRs were defined as expanded if a significant change between any two time points was detected under a Poisson model with p below 0.0001. TCR abundances were normalised to the total number of TCRs sequenced per sample and expressed as counts per million. TRAV1-2 paired with TRAJ12, TRAJ20 or TRAJ33 defined MAIT TCRs, while TRAV10 paired with TRAJ18 defined iNKT TCRs. VDJdb, accessed 1 November 2021, was searched for CMV, EBV and SARS-CoV-2 annotated TCRs, with TCRs annotated for multiple antigens excluded. TCRdb trimmed public reads at Q25 via fastp, called clones via MiXCR and kept in-frame beta chains. For every CDR3 protein sequence, its rows merge into one entry that carries the most common genes and DNA. None of the V and J calls come from the authors' own analysis; TCRdb made them. For this sample there are 110,000 or so distinct CDR3 sequences; over 10% appear just once. The ten top clones hold 3% to 3.5% of the sample.

Set within a cohort of healthcare workers in London, UK, this nested case-control study involved weekly PCR testing of nasopharyngeal swabs along with blood sampling. Healthcare workers were recruited during the week of the UK lockdown, between 23 and 31 March 2020, and followed weekly for up to 16 weeks. There are 12 amino acids in the CDR3, from cysteine to phenylalanine inclusive. Only the CDR3 part of the read is kept: 36 bases, read in frame from the first base. The germline V gene (reference sequence) yields LNHNV for CDR1 and YYDKDF for CDR2. V is shortened by 3 bases, J by 6 bases, and the region joining them spans 6 bases.

The chain is made from TRBV15 and TRBJ2-4; too little of a D gene remains to name it. The TCR was taken from an adult who was a healthcare worker with PCR-confirmed SARS-CoV-2 infection or an uninfected control (not recorded which). Sequenced sample: whole blood. The DNA sequence is TGTGCCACCAGCAGCCCTATAAACATTCAGTACTTC. Translation gives CATSSPINIQYF.